The clone carrying this T cell receptor beta chain was seen at least ten times. Its antigen is still unknown. RNA transcripts were the template for amplifying TCR beta CDR3 regions. The primer set for the first-round RT-PCR of the TCR CDR3 was HTBI. Each CDR3 protein is one row after TCRdb ran MiXCR on the multiplex PCR reads. This sample has fewer than 650,000 distinct CDR3 sequences, with 11% to 15% found just once. This entry is derived from a study of T cells in Graves' hyperthyroidism and ophthalmopathy. Study context: It was at initial diagnosis, before any treatment, that peripheral blood was collected.

Germline assignment: CDR1 MDHEN and CDR2 SYDVKM. This CDR3 region has 15 residues. J was trimmed by 6 bases and V by 6 bases; bases with no gene match: 6. Study results and caveats: It was a median around seven months before onset that the model predicted ophthalmopathy. Blood also contained most expanded thyroid clonotypes above 0.001.

This TCR derives from a woman aged 40 to 55 with Graves' hyperthyroidism. Sequenced sample: blood. This chain connects TRBV28 to TRBJ2-1; 12 bases are shared with TRBD2. DNA of the CDR3: TGTGCCAGCAGGCCAGGACTAGCGGGATCCAATGAGCAGTTCTTC. Translated, it gives CASRPGLAGSNEQFF.